A single sample is the source of the 18 T cell receptor beta chains below, sequenced in a study of identifying expanded T cells in peripheral blood (dated by TCRdb to the late 2010s). The library was obtained by the immunoSEQ multiplex PCR assay. Held by TCRdb, this immuneACCESS table contains in-frame sequences only and omits some clones. Under half of the omission traces to an unresolved V gene where checked; the cause of the rest is unknown. This sample is represented by some 78,000 clones; more than 70% of them were singletons. Roughly 19% of the sample is held by the ten biggest clonotypes. The sample comprised blood. Receptors originate from a person aged 18 to 75 in good health.

This chain joins TRBV6-5 and TRBJ2-1, with D possibly matching TRBD2 (5 bases). CDR3 length: 14 amino acids. With 6 bases removed from V and 5 bases from J, the gap between germline ends came to 14 bases. From germline, CDR1 is MNHEY and CDR2 SVGAGI. The CDR3 is CASRRTGKNNEQFF. The CDR3 DNA sequence: TGTGCCAGCAGACGGACGGGAAAAAACAATGAGCAGTTCTTC.

V usage is TRBV23-1 and J usage is TRBJ2-5, with a tentative D call TRBD2 (6 bases). TRBV23-1 qualifies as an ORF whose function is uncertain. With 5 bases removed from V and 0 bases from J, the gap between germline ends came to 16 bases. This CDR3 has 16 amino acids. CDR3 residues: CASSNPNGGYQETQYF. The CDR3 DNA reads TGCGCCAGCAGTAACCCTAACGGAGGGTACCAAGAGACCCAGTACTTC.

The chain has TRBV5-6 and TRBJ1-2, with no clear D. Between the trimmed V and J ends, which lost 0 bases and 5 bases, there was a span of 8 bases. The CDR3 has 13 amino acids. Germline lookup yields CDR1 SGHDT and CDR2 YYEEEE. Here the CDR3 reads CASSLAMEYGYTF. CDR3 bases: TGTGCCAGCAGCTTGGCCATGGAGTATGGCTACACCTTC.

The chain uses TRBV4-3 and TRBJ2-1, with 10 bases aligning to TRBD2. CDR3 length: 17 amino acids. Germline CDR1 and CDR2: LGHNA and YSLEER. Germline trimming cut 2 bases from V and 0 bases from J; bases unmatched to any gene: 4. The CDR3 spells CASSQLAGGTSYNEQFF. The DNA of the CDR3 is TGCGCCAGCAGCCAATTAGCGGGGGGAACCTCCTACAATGAGCAGTTCTTC.

This chain joins TRBV4-1 and TRBJ2-7; 7 bases agree with TRBD2. Germline values: CDR1 MGHRA, CDR2 YSYEKL. The junction had 11 bases not matched to a gene; V was cut back by 0 bases and J by 0 bases. The CDR3 spans 18 residues. In DNA form, the CDR3 reads TGCGCCAGCAGCCAAGACCAATACGGGGTAGCGGGCTCCTACGAGCAGTACTTC. Its translation is CASSQDQYGVAGSYEQYF.

The gene calls are TRBV5-4 and TRBJ2-2, with no clear D. Looked up from germline, CDR1 is SGHNT and CDR2 is YYREEE (reference sequence). CDR3 length: 16 amino acids. V was trimmed by 0 bases and J by 2 bases, leaving 11 bases between them. CDR3 DNA: TGTGCCAGCAGCTTGGAAGTGTCAGTTAACACCGGGGAGCTGTTTTTT. Protein: CASSLEVSVNTGELFF. The variable domain in full, with the rest retrieved from reference TRBV5-4 and TRBJ2-2, is ETGVTQSPTHLIKTRGQQVTLRCSSQSGHNTVSWYQQALGQGPQFIFQYYREEENGRGNFPPRFSGLQFPNYSSELNVNALELDDSALYLCASSLEVSVNTGELFFGEGSRLTVL.

The CDR3 DNA reads as TGTGCCAGCAGTAACACCCCCACTGAAGCTTTCTTT. Amino acids: CASSNTPTEAFF. This rearrangement joins TRBV27 to TRBJ1-1; D is uncertain. V was cut by 5 bases and J by 4 bases, with 8 bases left in between. The CDR3 is 12 residues long. The V gene's germline CDR1 is MNHEY and CDR2 SMNVEV (reference sequence).

The chain carries TRBV7-9 and TRBJ2-3; 8 bases are shared with TRBD1. Per the germline V gene, CDR1 is SEHNR and CDR2 is FQNEAQ (reference sequence). Germline trimming cut 5 bases from V and 0 bases from J; bases unmatched to any gene: 10. This CDR3 comprises 17 residues. CDR3 sequence (DNA): TGTGCCAGCAGCACGCCCAGGGACAGGACGAGCACAGATACGCAGTATTTT. Residues: CASSTPRDRTSTDTQYF.

V and J are TRBV6-5 and TRBJ2-5; D remains unclear. Germline CDR1 is MNHEY and CDR2 is SVGAGI. Between the trimmed V and J ends, which lost 8 bases and 4 bases, there was a span of 14 bases. CDR3 length: 13 amino acids. CDR3 in amino acids: CASQTPGRETQYF. CDR3 nucleotide sequence: TGTGCCAGCCAAACCCCCGGGCGAGAGACCCAGTACTTC.

The chain couples TRBV5-1 to TRBJ2-5; 12 nucleotides line up with TRBD2. Germline loops: CDR1 SGHRS, CDR2 YFSETQ. The V segment lost 5 bases and the J segment 2 bases; nucleotides outside the gene matches: 4. The CDR3 totals 15 residues. The CDR3 sequence is CASRELAGGQETQYF. CDR3 sequence (DNA): TGCGCCAGCAGGGAACTAGCGGGGGGACAAGAGACCCAGTACTTC. Full variable domain (remainder filled in from reference TRBV5-1 and TRBJ2-5): KAGVTQTPRYLIKTRGQQVTLSCSPISGHRSVSWYQQTPGQGLQFLFEYFSETQRNKGNFPGRFSGRQFSNSRSEMNVSTLELGDSALYLCASRELAGGQETQYFGPGTRLLVL.

The rearrangement joins TRBV27 to TRBJ2-2; D call uncertain. The CDR3 extends over 13 amino acids. Trimming shortened V by 4 bases and J by 6 bases, and 9 bases separated the two germline ends. From germline, CDR1 is MNHEY and CDR2 SMNVEV (reference sequence). CDR3 region: CASSYDLPGELFF. CDR3 coding DNA: TGTGCCAGCAGTTATGATCTCCCCGGGGAGCTGTTTTTT.

The DNA for the CDR3 is TGTGCCAGCAGCTTAGATTCCCGCACAGGAAACACCATATATTTT. Protein sequence: CASSLDSRTGNTIYF. The rearrangement uses TRBV7-2 and TRBJ1-3; D is unclear. V was clipped by 1 base and J by 4 bases, with 11 bases between them. Germline CDR1 is SGHTA and CDR2 is FQGNSA. The CDR3 extends over 15 amino acids.

The V call is TRBV5-6, the J call TRBJ1-2; weak D call: TRBD1 (5 bases). Trimming shortened V by 3 bases and J by 3 bases, and 24 bases separated the two germline ends. This CDR3 has 18 amino acids. Germline V gene sequence: CDR1 SGHDT, CDR2 YYEEEE. This CDR3 reads CASSSPRGGAPRDYGYTF. For the CDR3, the DNA is TGTGCCAGCAGCTCCCCCCGGGGCGGGGCACCTAGGGACTATGGCTACACCTTC.

The V gene is TRBV5-6, the J gene TRBJ2-5; no clear D. Germline V gene lookup returns CDR1 SGHDT and CDR2 YYEEEE. Trimming cost V 4 bases and J 2 bases, with 12 bases left between them. The CDR3 has 14 residues. The CDR3 DNA reads TGTGCCAGCAGCCCTAAGGGTGGGCAAGAGACCCAGTACTTC. Amino acid sequence: CASSPKGGQETQYF.

In its sample, this clone was seen a few times. V is TRBV7-9 and J is TRBJ1-2; D possibly corresponds to TRBD1 (6 bases). Germline values: CDR1 SEHNR, CDR2 FQNEAQ (reference sequence). V was pared by 5 bases and J by 4 bases, with 8 bases between. The CDR3 totals 12 residues. The CDR3 region has the DNA TGTGCCAGCAGCCAGGGGCTCTATGGCTACACCTTC. Its translation: CASSQGLYGYTF.

The CDR3 nucleotides read TGTGCCAGCAGACCGGGGCAGAGTAACTATGGCTACACCTTC. It specifies CASRPGQSNYGYTF. The V gene is TRBV6-1, the J gene TRBJ1-2; a weak D match, TRBD1 (5 bases). The CDR3 contains 14 residues. V dropped 6 bases and J dropped 1 base, with 12 bases sitting between them. Germline V gene data show CDR1 as MNHNS and CDR2 as SASEGT.

CDR3 loop: CARSRDRHFNYGYTF. The CDR3 DNA reads TGTGCCAGAAGCAGGGATCGGCATTTTAACTATGGCTACACCTTC. V usage is TRBV5-3 and J usage is TRBJ1-2; D gene unclear. TRBV5-3 is identified as an open reading frame with a role that is uncertain. The CDR3 covers 15 residues. V lost 4 bases and J 1 base, leaving 14 bases between the germline ends.

V gene TRBV28 combines with J gene TRBJ1-5; D might be TRBD1 (6 bases). This CDR3 has 18 residues. The germline gives CDR1 MDHEN, CDR2 SYDVKM. Trimming removed 7 bases at V and 3 bases at J, with 25 bases between. In DNA form, the CDR3 reads TGTGCCAGCACCTCATATCCGAACAGGGTAGGATTCAATCAGCCCCAGCATTTT. This translates into CASTSYPNRVGFNQPQHF.